The clone carrying this T cell receptor (beta chain) was seen at least ten times. MiXCR, applied by TCRdb to the RT-PCR reads, yields one record per CDR3 protein. Of about 570,000 distinct CDR3 sequences in the sample, about 10% are singletons; the top ten hold approximately 11%. This entry belongs to a study of response to subunit inactivated influenza vaccine. The ends were cut back, 0 bases at V and 2 bases at J, with 7 bases in the middle. Germline-derived CDR1 and CDR2 are LGHDT and YNNKEL (reference sequence). The CDR3 spans 14 residues. The sample also formed part of further work on T cells expressing NK-cell markers. Per that paper: In generating TCR beta cDNA, 5'RACE template switching with UMIs was used.

The chain couples TRBV3-1 to TRBJ1-1; D gene uncertain. Sequencing used PBMCs from blood, obtained on the day of vaccination. The sequence was collected from a man aged 50 to 60 who received an inactivated influenza vaccine. The CDR3, as DNA: TGTGCCAGCAGCCAAGATCCAGGCAACACTGAAGCTTTCTTT. Translating gives CASSQDPGNTEAFF.